The clone carrying this T cell receptor beta chain came up a few times. Individual cDNA molecules received unique molecular identifiers. MiXCR, run by TCRdb on the 5' RACE reads, gives a single entry per CDR3 protein. This sample carries over 25,000 distinct CDR3 sequences, 4.5% of them seen once, and the ten largest clones take around 6.3%. This entry belongs to a study of early T cells in non-severe SARS-CoV-2 infection. Deletions cut 7 bases from V and 6 bases from J, with 13 bases between. Germline CDR1 and CDR2: LGHNT and FRNRAP. This CDR3 region has 12 residues. J is TRBJ2-7 and V is TRBV12-5, with unresolved D. The clonotype originates from an adult who was a healthcare worker with PCR-confirmed SARS-CoV-2 infection or an uninfected control (not recorded which). The sample was whole blood. The CDR3 spells CASAPGGVEQYF. The CDR3 nucleotides are TGTGCTAGTGCCCCTGGTGGGGTCGAGCAGTACTTC.